Listed below are T cell receptor beta chains from one sample, sequenced in a study of blood T cell repertoires in COVID-19. Assay: immunoSEQ multiplex PCR; the TCRdb copy retains only in-frame clones and omits some. The sample includes 200,000 to 300,000 clones, 84% seen only once; the top ten take approximately 2%. The specimen sequenced was peripheral blood. The receptor set was obtained from a man aged 35-49 years who had recovered from COVID-19. The CDR3 runs from the conserved cysteine through the conserved F or W. A D gene is named only where the DNA matches it firmly. Clone size is stated in some rows and not others, as once, few, many or a class when expanded.

>few|TRBJ1-2|TRBV5-1|TRBD1
TGCGCCAGCAGCCCAATTTCAGGACAGGGTTTTGGCTACACCTTC
CASSPISGQGFGYTF
>-|TRBJ2-2|TRBV6-2/TRBV6-3|TRBD2
TGTGCCAGCAGTTCAAGGACTAGCGAGAACACCGGGGAGCTGTTTTTT
CASSSRTSENTGELFF
>-|TRBJ1-2|TRBV27|TRBD1
TGTGCCAGCAGTTCACGACAGGGCGCCTTAGTTGGTGGCTACACCTTC
CASSSRQGALVGGYTF
>-|TRBJ2-3|TRBV2|TRBD2
TGTGCCAGCAGCCGGACTAGCGCCACAGATACGCAGTATTTT
CASSRTSATDTQYF
>-|TRBJ1-2|TRBV12-3/TRBV12-4|-
TGTGCCAGCAGCTCTCAGGGATTCTATGGCTACACCTTC
CASSSQGFYGYTF
>-|TRBJ2-3|TRBV5-4|-
TGTGCCAGCAGCTTGACTAGTTCAGGCACAGATACGCAGTATTTT
CASSLTSSGTDTQYF
>-|TRBJ2-7|TRBV11-2|-
TGTGCCAGCAGCTTAGGTAGCAGCGGGCAGTACTTC
CASSLGSSGQYF
>-|TRBJ1-3|TRBV19|-
TGTGCCAGTAGTATGTTAGGGGCCCATCCCTCTGGAAACACCATATATTTT
CASSMLGAHPSGNTIYF
>-|TRBJ2-7|TRBV30|-
TGTGCCTGGGGGAAAGGGGGAGGGGGATACGAGCAGTACTTC
CAWGKGGGGYEQYF
>few|TRBJ1-2|TRBV30|TRBD1
TGTGCCTGCTCCCGGGACAGGCCTTATGGCTACACCTTC
CACSRDRPYGYTF
>-|TRBJ1-5|TRBV6-5|-
TGTGCCAGCAGCTTCAGGGAGGGCAATCAGCCCCAGCATTTT
CASSFREGNQPQHF
>-|TRBJ1-1|TRBV6-5|-
TGTGCCAGCAGTTACTCGGGGGGCACTGAAGCTTTCTTT
CASSYSGGTEAFF
>-|TRBJ1-2|TRBV5-6|-
TGTGCCAGCAGCCTGGGTAGGAGTTCGAACTATGGCTACACCTTC
CASSLGRSSNYGYTF
>few|TRBJ2-1|TRBV5-1|-
TGCGCCAGCAGCTTGGACGGGTGGGAGCAGTTCTTC
CASSLDGWEQFF
>-|TRBJ2-7|TRBV10-1|-
TGCGCCAGCAGTGAGGGATTGGAGACCAAGACAGGTGGATACGAGCAGTACTTC
CASSEGLETKTGGYEQYF
>-|TRBJ2-3|TRBV2|-
TGTGCCAGCAGTGAGTTGGGACTTAGCACAGATACGCAGTATTTT
CASSELGLSTDTQYF
>-|TRBJ1-5|TRBV6-6|-
TGTGCCAGCAGTTACTCGACGCGGGGGAGCAATCAGCCCCAGCATTTT
CASSYSTRGSNQPQHF
>-|TRBJ1-5|TRBV27|-
TGTGCCAGCAGGCGGGGTCGACGGAGCAATCAGCCCCAGCATTTT
CASRRGRRSNQPQHF
>-|TRBJ2-3|TRBV12-3/TRBV12-4|-
TGTGCCAGCAGAAGGACTAGCACAGATACGCAGTATTTT
CASRRTSTDTQYF
>-|TRBJ2-7|TRBV4-3|TRBD1
TGCGCCAGCAGGGAAAGACAGGGACCCTCCTACGAGCAGTACTTC
CASRERQGPSYEQYF
>once|TRBJ2-7|TRBV30|TRBD1
TGTGCTTCCGGGACAGGGGGCTACGAGCAGTACTTC
CASGTGGYEQYF
>once|TRBJ1-1|TRBV29-1|-
TGCAGCGTTGGTCGGGACACTGAAGCTTTCTTT
CSVGRDTEAFF
>-|TRBJ2-7|TRBV5-1|-
TGCGCCAGCAGCACTGGACAGAGCTCCTACGAGCAGTACTTC
CASSTGQSSYEQYF
>-|TRBJ1-1|TRBV2|TRBD1
TGTGCCAGCAGGGAGGACAGGGAAGCTTTCTTT
CASREDREAFF